The text below deals with one T cell receptor (beta chain). Its cognate antigen has yet to be identified. No base quality values were provided; no much bigger clone lies one nucleotide off. Unmatched junction bases come to 8, with V trimmed by 5 bases and J by 5 bases. CDR1 and CDR2 are read off the germline V gene as SGHVS and FQNEAQ. From cysteine to phenylalanine, the CDR3 is 16 amino acids long. Only the CDR3 portion is preserved as DNA: 48 bases, with reading frame beginning at the first base. The sample originates from a study of CD8+ T cells in alopecia areata (dated by TCRdb to between 2017 and 2018). Looking at the study overall: The study used high-throughput TCRbeta sequencing to examine T cell clonal expansion in alopecia areata, in both the C3H/HeJ mouse model and human patients. Clonality in the scalp was compared among normal scalp (n=4), patchy alopecia areata scalp (n=8), and alopecia totalis/universalis scalp (n=8). RNA was extracted with the PAXgene miRNA kit for fixed scalp, the miRNeasy kit for PBMCs, and the RNeasy kit for mouse skin. TCRbeta CDR3 regions were amplified by immunoSEQ multiplex PCR using 35 Vbeta forward and 13 Jbeta reverse primers. Scalp tissue and sorted CD4+ and CD8+ peripheral blood T cells from patchy and totalis/universalis alopecia areata patients and from healthy controls were covered by human TCRbeta sequencing.

Scalp biopsies and blood samples were provided by unaffected controls. Human scalp biopsies were immediately fixed in PAXgene tissue containers. General conclusions and limits of the study: Scalp TCR repertoire analysis is complicated because resident alphabeta T cells in normal human skin are also sequenced, whereas mouse skin is dominated by gammadelta T cells. Shared TCR sequences between patients were less evident than in mice, which may be partly attributable to HLA diversity in the patient population. Lesional scalp, especially in alopecia totalis/universalis, showed higher clonality and more expanded CD8+ clones than normal scalp, suggesting antigenic drive.

Libraries came from the immunoSEQ multiplex PCR assay. RNA was extracted from all samples and reverse transcribed into cDNA as template for TCR sequencing. First-strand cDNA was synthesized with SuperScript III using a 2:1 mix of oligo-dT and random hexamers. Amplification bias was assessed with a synthetic immune receptor repertoire, and residual bias was removed computationally. As for the original processing: Raw reads were preprocessed to remove errors, and CDR3 was defined by IMGT conventions from the conserved cysteine to phenylalanine. To get clonality, Shannon entropy was normalized by log2 of the number of productive unique TCRs and the result was subtracted from 1. CD4 or CD8 identity of scalp clones was inferred by cross-referencing scalp TCRbeta sequences with sorted blood CD4 and CD8 repertoires. TCRdb limited this immuneACCESS table to in-frame rearrangements with V and J called. A share of clones is missing; checked studies link under half to unresolved V genes, and the rest is unexplained. That table furnishes V, J and clone size, whereas the DNA furnished D and trimming. The sample includes 4,000 to 4,500 clones, with about 64% observed a single time. Clones ranked in the top ten supply around 19% of the sample.

Sequenced material: skin. This TCR came from a human donor in good health. The chain uses TRBV7-8 and TRBJ1-5; 11 junctional bases match TRBD1. The CDR3 in this case is CASSDWGQGVYQPQHF. The DNA sequence follows: TGTGCCAGCAGCGATTGGGGACAGGGGGTTTATCAGCCCCAGCATTTT.